This is a list of T cell receptor beta chains from one sample in a study of cytomegalovirus exposure and HLA in healthy donors. Sequencing used immunoSEQ multiplex PCR; TCRdb keeps in-frame clones, though not all of them. This table holds 120,000 to 150,000 clones, 73% found once. Sequenced sample: PBMCs. These receptors came from a human donor in good health. Both conserved end residues are part of each CDR3. D genes are given only for firm matches. Size is stated for part of the rows, as once, few or many counts, or as a class when the clone is expanded.

TRBD1,TRBJ1-2,NA,TRBV19,TGTGCCAGTGGTACAGGGGGTCAGAATGGCTACACCTTC,CASGTGGQNGYTF
TRBD1,TRBJ1-1,few,TRBV19,TGTGCCAGTAGTCGGGACAGGGAGAACACTGAAGCTTTCTTT,CASSRDRENTEAFF
TRBD1,TRBJ1-5,NA,TRBV6-5,TGTGCCAGCAGTGTTTATGGGACAGGGGACCAGCCCCAGCATTTT,CASSVYGTGDQPQHF
NA,TRBJ2-7,NA,TRBV6-6,TGTGCCAGCAGTCGCTCAGGGGACTACGAGCAGTACTTC,CASSRSGDYEQYF
NA,TRBJ2-3,NA,TRBV27,TGTGCCAGCAGTTTAATAGGGGGGGCGGAAGATACGCAGTATTTT,CASSLIGGAEDTQYF
TRBD2,TRBJ2-7,few,TRBV5-4,TGTGCCAGCAGCATAAGCAAGAGCGGGAGCTACGAGCAGTACTTC,CASSISKSGSYEQYF
TRBD1,TRBJ2-7,NA,TRBV7-3,TGTGCCAGCAGCTCGGGACAGGACAACTACGAGCAGTACTTC,CASSSGQDNYEQYF
NA,TRBJ1-1,once,TRBV5-5,TGTGCCAGCAGCCTGTATATAGGGGGTCGCACTGAAGCTTTCTTT,CASSLYIGGRTEAFF
TRBD2,TRBJ2-2,NA,TRBV4-1,TGCGCCAGCAGCCAGATCATTGCCTTAGCGGGTGGGGGGAACACCGGGGAGCTGTTTTTT,CASSQIIALAGGGNTGELFF
TRBD2,TRBJ2-2,NA,TRBV9,TGTGCCAGCAGCATTCACCCCCAAGCGGGAGGGTTCACCGGGGAGCTGTTTTTT,CASSIHPQAGGFTGELFF
NA,TRBJ1-3,NA,TRBV11-2,TGTGCCAGCAGCTTACGGGGAACTGGAAACACCATATATTTT,CASSLRGTGNTIYF
TRBD2,TRBJ2-1,NA,TRBV28,TGTGCCAGCAGTTTGGGACTAGCAGGTCCCTACAATGAGCAGTTCTTC,CASSLGLAGPYNEQFF
NA,TRBJ2-5,NA,TRBV28,TGTGCCAGCAGTTTGCCCCTGGCGGCATCTGAGACCCAGTACTTC,CASSLPLAASETQYF
NA,TRBJ2-2,NA,TRBV7-8,TGTGCCAGCAGCTTAACCCCCAGGTTCGCGAACACCGGGGAGCTGTTTTTT,CASSLTPRFANTGELFF
TRBD1,TRBJ2-3,few,TRBV5-4,TGTGCCAGCAGCTTGGTTGGGACAGGGACCAATACGCAGTATTTT,CASSLVGTGTNTQYF
NA,TRBJ2-7,NA,TRBV10-2,TGCGCCAGCAGTGGACAGTCATTGGTGGGGGAGCAGTACTTC,CASSGQSLVGEQYF
NA,TRBJ1-3,NA,TRBV5-1,TGCGCCAGCAGCTTGAGGTTTCAGGGCTCAGGTGGAAACACCATATATTTT,CASSLRFQGSGGNTIYF
TRBD2,TRBJ2-3,NA,TRBV5-4,TGCGCCAGCAGCTTCCCCCCGGGACTAGCGGGAGGGGGGGAAGCAGATACGCAGTATTTT,CASSFPPGLAGGGEADTQYF
NA,TRBJ2-3,NA,TRBV2,TGTGCCAGCAGTGGTTTGGTCGAGGGCCCAGATACGCAGTATTTT,CASSGLVEGPDTQYF
TRBD2,TRBJ2-5,few,TRBV4-1,TGCGCCAGCCGGGCGGGGGGACGGAGCCAAGAGACCCAGTACTTC,CASRAGGRSQETQYF
NA,TRBJ1-1,NA,TRBV7-9,TGTGCCAGCAGCTTTTCCCCACGGGACACTGAAGCTTTCTTT,CASSFSPRDTEAFF
NA,TRBJ1-2,NA,TRBV6-1,TGTGCCAGCAACCGGGACACCCTAGCTAACTATGGCTACACCTTC,CASNRDTLANYGYTF
NA,TRBJ2-1,once,TRBV18,TGTGCCAGCTCACCAGCTCAGGGTGAGCAGTTCTTC,CASSPAQGEQFF
NA,TRBJ2-3,NA,TRBV2,TGTGCCAGCAGCTCAAGCCTTTTTCTTCACACAGATACGCAGTATTTT,CASSSSLFLHTDTQYF
NA,TRBJ1-2,once,TRBV25-1,TGTGCCAGCAGTGAATTCTTCTCCGGGGGGCCGGGCTATGGCTACACCTTC,CASSEFFSGGPGYGYTF
TRBD2,TRBJ2-7,NA,TRBV11-3,TGTGCCAGCAGCTTAGTAGCGGGAGTCTACGAGCAGTACTTC,CASSLVAGVYEQYF
NA,TRBJ2-5,NA,TRBV6-5,TGTGCCAGCCGGAGGCAGGCCCAAGAGACCCAGTACTTC,CASRRQAQETQYF
TRBD1,TRBJ1-4,NA,TRBV27,TGTGCCAGCAGATCTCGGACAGGGGGCTTTAATGAAAAACTGTTTTTT,CASRSRTGGFNEKLFF
TRBD2,TRBJ2-7,few,TRBV4-2,TGTGCCAGCAGCCGGGACTTGACTAGCCCCTACGAGCAGTACTTC,CASSRDLTSPYEQYF
NA,TRBJ1-1,NA,TRBV9,TGTGCCAGCAGCCCCACGGGACAAGCGAACACTGAAGCTTTCTTT,CASSPTGQANTEAFF
NA,TRBJ2-7,NA,TRBV2,TGTGCCAGCACCATGCGGGAGCAGTACTTC,CASTMREQYF
TRBD1,TRBJ1-1,once,TRBV29-1,TGCAGCGTTGAACTAGGACAGGGCTTTTTGTACACTGAAGCTTTCTTT,CSVELGQGFLYTEAFF
NA,TRBJ2-3,NA,TRBV9,TGTGCCAGCAGCGTAGCCCTCCAGATCACAGATACGCAGTATTTT,CASSVALQITDTQYF
NA,TRBJ1-2,NA,TRBV2,TGTGCCAGCAGGATCCGGGAGACCTATGGCTACACCTTC,CASRIRETYGYTF
NA,TRBJ2-1,once,TRBV2,TGTGCCAGCAGTGCAGAGGGTGAGCCCTACAATGAGCAGTTCTTC,CASSAEGEPYNEQFF
NA,TRBJ1-1,once,TRBV19,TGTGCCAGTAGTATAGGGCTTGAAGCTTTCTTT,CASSIGLEAFF
TRBD1,TRBJ1-1,NA,TRBV6-1,TGTGCCAGCAGTGACCCCTGGGGCAGGGGGCGTTCAACTTTCTTT,CASSDPWGRGRSTFF
NA,TRBJ2-4,NA,TRBV28,TGTGCCAGCAGTTCCTACCCCGTTCTAGCCAAAAACATTCAGTACTTC,CASSSYPVLAKNIQYF
TRBD1,TRBJ1-4,few,TRBV5-4,TGTGCCAGCAGCTCTCGGGGGACAGGGCTACCTAATGAAAAACTGTTTTTT,CASSSRGTGLPNEKLFF
TRBD2,TRBJ2-7,NA,TRBV10-3,TGTGCCATCAGTCAACTAGCGGGCATCTACGAGCAGTACTTC,CAISQLAGIYEQYF
NA,TRBJ2-7,NA,TRBV7-6,TGTGCCAGCAGCAACAGAGACTACGAGCAGTACTTC,CASSNRDYEQYF
TRBD1,TRBJ2-5,NA,TRBV6-1,TGTGCCAGCAGACCCCGACAGGGTCTAGAGACCCAGTACTTC,CASRPRQGLETQYF
TRBD1,TRBJ1-1,NA,TRBV5-5,TGTGCCAGCAGCTTGGAGGTGACAGGGGTCACTGAAGCTTTCTTT,CASSLEVTGVTEAFF
NA,TRBJ1-6,NA,TRBV10-3,TGTGCCATCAGTCCCTCGGCCAGTTGGGGGGATTCGAATTCACCCCTCCACTTT,CAISPSASWGDSNSPLHF
TRBD2,TRBJ2-3,NA,TRBV10-3,TGTGCCATCAGTGACCTCGCTCGGCGGGGGAGCAGCACAGATACGCAGTATTTT,CAISDLARRGSSTDTQYF
NA,TRBJ2-3,NA,TRBV7-9,TGTGCCAGCAGCTTTTCACTGCGGGGGCCCACAGATACGCAGTATTTT,CASSFSLRGPTDTQYF